A selection of T cell receptor beta chains follows, all from one sample in a study of cytomegalovirus exposure and HLA in healthy donors. The assay was immunoSEQ multiplex PCR, and TCRdb's table has in-frame clones only and misses some. The data show about 69,000 clones, with under 80% seen just once and roughly 15% held by the top ten. The sequenced sample was PBMCs. These receptors were obtained from a male donor in good health and CMV-seropositive. Each CDR3 is given with its conserved first and last residue. A D gene is named only where the DNA matches it firmly. Some rows mark clone size as missing; the rest say once, few, many or name a class of expanded clone.

v_call	clone_size	d_call	cdr3_length	j_call	cdr3_aa	cdr3_nt
TRBV9	-	TRBD1	17	TRBJ1-1	CASSDPRDRGLNTEAFF	TGTGCCAGCAGTGACCCCCGGGACAGGGGGCTGAACACTGAAGCTTTCTTT
TRBV7-8	-	-	16	TRBJ1-1	CASSLERGTMNTEAFF	TGTGCCAGCAGCTTAGAAAGGGGTACAATGAACACTGAAGCTTTCTTT
TRBV10-3	-	TRBD1	13	TRBJ1-1	CAIRPGGNTEAFF	TGTGCCATCAGACCAGGGGGCAACACTGAAGCTTTCTTT
TRBV6-1	-	TRBD1	12	TRBJ2-7	CASGQGGYEQYF	TGTGCCAGCGGACAGGGGGGCTACGAGCAGTACTTC
TRBV2	-	-	15	TRBJ2-1	CASSDPGVSYNEQFF	TGTGCCAGCAGTGACCCAGGGGTCTCCTACAATGAGCAGTTCTTC
TRBV2	-	-	16	TRBJ1-4	CASSHQGTSMNEKLFF	TGTGCCAGCAGTCATCAGGGGACATCGATGAATGAAAAACTGTTTTTT
TRBV5-1	few	-	14	TRBJ2-7	CASSSAGLAYEQYF	TGCGCCAGCAGCTCCGCAGGGTTGGCGTACGAGCAGTACTTC
TRBV21-1	-	-	12	TRBJ2-3	CASSKGVDTQYF	TGTGCCAGCAGCAAAGGAGTGGATACGCAGTATTTT
TRBV11-2	few	TRBD1	13	TRBJ2-7	CASRRDSSYEQYF	TGTGCCAGCAGACGGGACAGCTCCTACGAGCAGTACTTC
TRBV9	-	-	14	TRBJ1-2	CASGVVPAVYGYTF	TGTGCCAGCGGCGTAGTTCCCGCAGTCTATGGCTACACCTTC